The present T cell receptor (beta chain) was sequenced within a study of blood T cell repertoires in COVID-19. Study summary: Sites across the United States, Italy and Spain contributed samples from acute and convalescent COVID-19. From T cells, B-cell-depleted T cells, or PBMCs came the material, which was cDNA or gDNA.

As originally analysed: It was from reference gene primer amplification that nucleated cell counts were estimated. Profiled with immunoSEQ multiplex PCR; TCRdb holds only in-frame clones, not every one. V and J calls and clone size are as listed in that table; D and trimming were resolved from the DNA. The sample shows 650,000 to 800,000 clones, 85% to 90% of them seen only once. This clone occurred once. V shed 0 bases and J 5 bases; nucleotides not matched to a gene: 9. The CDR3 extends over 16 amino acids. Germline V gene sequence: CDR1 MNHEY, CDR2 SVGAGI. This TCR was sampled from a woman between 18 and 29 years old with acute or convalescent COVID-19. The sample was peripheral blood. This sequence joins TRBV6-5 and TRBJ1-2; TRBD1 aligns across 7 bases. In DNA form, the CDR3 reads TGTGCCAGCAGTTACTCGAAGCCGACAGGGCGGTATGGCTACACCTTC. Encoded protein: CASSYSKPTGRYGYTF.